The present T cell receptor beta chain was sequenced within a study of Graves' ophthalmopathy and Graves' hyperthyroidism (dated by TCRdb to 2016 to 2019). About the investigation overall: Peripheral blood was collected at initial diagnosis, prior to any treatment. The 75 to 100 discovery patients were divided at random into training and test sets in a 7:3 ratio. An independent validation cohort comprised around 20 hyperthyroidism patients and over 15 patients who later progressed from hyperthyroidism to ophthalmopathy. In total, approximately 130 blood samples were TCR-sequenced: 40 to 45 ophthalmopathy, some 72 hyperthyroidism and approximately 17 hyperthyroidism-to-ophthalmopathy patients. To tell Graves' ophthalmopathy apart from Graves' hyperthyroidism, and to predict which patients would progress to ophthalmopathy, the study relied on TCR beta repertoire signatures. Once sampling was done, hyperthyroidism patients were given methimazole at a starting dose of 30 mg daily, while ophthalmopathy patients were given high-dose intravenous methylprednisolone. A discovery set of 100 patients (about 45 ophthalmopathy, fewer than 60 stable hyperthyroidism) was enrolled to explore V-J signatures distinguishing ophthalmopathy from hyperthyroidism. In more than five hyperthyroidism patients, the T-cell repertoires found in thyroid tissue were compared with those found in blood.

General findings and caveats noted by the study authors: Most expanded thyroid clonotypes with a frequency above 0.001 also appeared in blood, which suggests that blood repertoires may reflect the immune response in the thyroid. In validation, the model predicted ophthalmopathy progression with more than 55% sensitivity and 72.22% specificity; roughly 11 predicted patients were CT-confirmed with GO in a median of around 6 months. Sample size was not predetermined statistically, and investigators were not blinded to group allocation. The 13-signature model separated ophthalmopathy from stable hyperthyroidism with 87.88% sensitivity and less than 83% specificity in cross-validation, and 80%/75% in the test set.

The table lists this clonotype with many counts. It lacks a known antigen. One base away there is no much larger clone; base qualities are not given. For repertoire sequencing, TCR beta CDR3 regions were amplified from RNA transcripts. The first round of RT-PCR was done with HTBI primers and the Qiagen OneStep RT-PCR kit, and was followed by a second round of multiplex PCR, then size selection and purification. Libraries were sequenced on an Illumina HiSeq2000 using paired-end 100 bp reads. The paper's processing steps were these. SOAPnuke was used for read processing, and reads with adapters, uncalled bases, a mean Phred below 15, or no exact constant-primer or identifier match were discarded. COPE v1.2.5 was used to merge the high-quality paired reads. Clonotypes were defined as unique nucleotide sequences and were aligned to IMGT TRB V, D and J references using MiTCR v1.1. The analysis was limited to V-J combinations with a frequency above 0.0001, which together covered around 99% of the repertoires. For each V-J combination, a TCR clonal expansion and chaos score was defined as the ratio of F50 clonal expansion to chaos observed in the TCRdist matrix. Welch's t-statistics and random forest were used to narrow the features down to around twelve V-J combinations, which were then fed into a naive Bayes classifier. The similarity between thyroid and blood repertoires was quantified using the Morisita-Horn index. TCRdb's own reprocessing of the public reads used fastp at Q25 and MiXCR and kept productive beta chains. Entries that share a CDR3 protein sequence are merged under the most common genes and DNA. It is TCRdb's table, rather than the study itself, that gives the V and J calls and clone size. The sample table records about 400,000 distinct CDR3 sequences; roughly 15% of these occur just once. The top ten hold about 7% of the sample.

Per the germline V gene, ENHRY is the CDR1 and SYGVKD is the CDR2. From its cysteine to its phenylalanine, the CDR3 spans 12 amino acids. Only CDR3 DNA is held: 36 bases, read in frame from base 1. V is reduced by 6 bases and J by 6 bases, leaving a spacing of 12 bases between them. Stable hyperthyroidism was defined as no progression to ophthalmopathy within 18 months of follow-up. Patients with hyperthyroidism were aged 18 to 65 years, had been newly diagnosed, and had a disease duration of less than 2 months. Anyone with other autoimmune diseases, uncontrolled infections, pregnancy or lactation was excluded from the study. Clinical symptoms, serum thyroxine, TRAb, thyroid ultrasound and orbital computed tomography were used for diagnosis. Using Ficoll-Paque density gradient centrifugation, PBMCs were isolated from 8.5 to 10 ml of fresh peripheral blood. Total RNA was extracted using Trizol reagent, and RNA quality was checked on an Agilent 2100 Bioanalyzer.

The sequenced material came from peripheral blood. In this chain, TRBV10-3 is recombined with TRBJ2-7; 6 matching bases give a weak D call of TRBD1. The source of this sequence is a young woman with stable Graves' hyperthyroidism. Donor details come from another sample of the same person, matched by shared clones. The CDR3 here reads CAIRGQPTEQYF. The sequence in DNA is TGTGCCATCAGGGGACAACCCACCGAGCAGTACTTC.